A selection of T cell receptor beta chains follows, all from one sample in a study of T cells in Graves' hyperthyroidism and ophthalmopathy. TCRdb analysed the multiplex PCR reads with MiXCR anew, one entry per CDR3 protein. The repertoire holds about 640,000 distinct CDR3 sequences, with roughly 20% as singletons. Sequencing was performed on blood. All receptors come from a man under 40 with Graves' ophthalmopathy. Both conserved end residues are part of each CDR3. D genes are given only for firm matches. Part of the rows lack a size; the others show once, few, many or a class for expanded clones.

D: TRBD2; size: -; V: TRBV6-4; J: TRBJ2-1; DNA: TGTGCCAGCAGTGACGAGCTAGCGGCGAAGCAGTTCTTC; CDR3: CASSDELAAKQFF
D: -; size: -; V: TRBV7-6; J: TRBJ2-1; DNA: TGTGCCAGCAGCTTATCGGGGGGCACTGAGCAGTTCTTC; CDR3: CASSLSGGTEQFF
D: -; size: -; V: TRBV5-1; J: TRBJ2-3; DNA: TGCGCCAGCAGCTTGGGTACCGGAACCACCACAGATACGCAGTATTTT; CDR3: CASSLGTGTTTDTQYF
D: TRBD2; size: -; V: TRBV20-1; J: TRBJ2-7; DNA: TGCAGTGCTAGACCAGCGGGAGGGCCCCCCTACGAGCAGTACTTC; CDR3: CSARPAGGPPYEQYF
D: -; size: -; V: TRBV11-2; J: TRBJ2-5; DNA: TGTGCCAGCAGCTTAGGAGGCGGGGGCGCTCCCCAAGAGACCCAGTACTTC; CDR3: CASSLGGGGAPQETQYF
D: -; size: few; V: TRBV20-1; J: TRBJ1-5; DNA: TGCAGTGCTAGAGTCTACGCAGGACCCAATCAGCCCCAGCATTTT; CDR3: CSARVYAGPNQPQHF
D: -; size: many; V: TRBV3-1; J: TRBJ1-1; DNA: TGTGCCAGCAGCCCTGGGCCGAACACTGAAGCTTTCTTT; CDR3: CASSPGPNTEAFF
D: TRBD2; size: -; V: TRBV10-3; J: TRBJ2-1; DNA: TGTGCCATCAGAGGACTAGCGAATAACAATGAGCAGTTCTTC; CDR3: CAIRGLANNNEQFF
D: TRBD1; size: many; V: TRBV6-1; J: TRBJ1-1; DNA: TGTGCCAGCAGAAGTAGCCCTGACAGGGGTGGCACTGAAGCTTTCTTT; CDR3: CASRSSPDRGGTEAFF
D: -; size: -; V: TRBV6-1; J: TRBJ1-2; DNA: TGTGCCAGCACCCCCCGTGAGAATCACTATGGCTACACCTTC; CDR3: CASTPRENHYGYTF
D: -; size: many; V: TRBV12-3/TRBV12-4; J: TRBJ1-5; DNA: TGTGCCAGCGGGTCCTGGGGGCCCCAGCATTTT; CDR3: CASGSWGPQHF
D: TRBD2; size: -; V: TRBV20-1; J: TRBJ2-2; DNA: TGCAGCGCAACTAGCGGGAGCACCGGGGAGCTGTTTTTT; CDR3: CSATSGSTGELFF
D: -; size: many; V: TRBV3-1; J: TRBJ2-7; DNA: TGTGCCAGCAGCCAAGGCGGGGCTGCCTACGAGCAGTACTTC; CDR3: CASSQGGAAYEQYF
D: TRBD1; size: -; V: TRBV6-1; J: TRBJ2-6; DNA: TGTGCCAGCAGTTCCGGGACAGGGGGCGCCGGGGCCAACGTCCTGACTTTC; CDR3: CASSSGTGGAGANVLTF
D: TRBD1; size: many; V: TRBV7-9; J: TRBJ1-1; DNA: TGTGCCAGCGTAGGAGGACAGGGAGCTTTCTTT; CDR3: CASVGGQGAFF
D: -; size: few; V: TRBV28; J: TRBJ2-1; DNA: TGTGCCACCACCTGGGGAGAAGAGGAGCAGTTCTTC; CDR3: CATTWGEEEQFF
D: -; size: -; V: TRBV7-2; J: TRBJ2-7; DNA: TGTGCCAGCAGCTTAGCCGGGCTAACGTACCCGAGCTCCTACGAGCAGTACTTC; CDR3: CASSLAGLTYPSSYEQYF
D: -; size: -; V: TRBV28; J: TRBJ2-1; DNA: TGTGCCAGCACCAGGAGGGCCGCCCACAATGAGCAGTTCTTC; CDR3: CASTRRAAHNEQFF
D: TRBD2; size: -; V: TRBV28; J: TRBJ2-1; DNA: TGTGCCAGCAGTTCTTCTGCGGGGGGTTACAATGAGCAGTTCTTC; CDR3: CASSSSAGGYNEQFF
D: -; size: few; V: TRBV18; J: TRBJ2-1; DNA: TGTGCCAGCTCACCCCTAGGTGCGGGAAACTACAATGAGCAGTTCTTC; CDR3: CASSPLGAGNYNEQFF
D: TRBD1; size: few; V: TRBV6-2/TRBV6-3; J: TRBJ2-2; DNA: TGTGCCAGCAGTTACCGCAAGGGCAGGGGGCGCCCCGGGGAGCTGTTTTTT; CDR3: CASSYRKGRGRPGELFF
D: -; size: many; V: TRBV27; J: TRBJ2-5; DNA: TGTGCCAGCAGTTCGGAAGCTACGGCGGAGACCCAGTACTTC; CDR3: CASSSEATAETQYF
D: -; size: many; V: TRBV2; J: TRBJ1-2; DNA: TGTGCCAGCAGTGAGGGAGACAGTTATGGCTACACCTTC; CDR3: CASSEGDSYGYTF
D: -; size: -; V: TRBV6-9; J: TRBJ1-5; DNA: TGTGCCAGCAGTTCTTACAGGGGCAATCAGCCCCAGCATTTT; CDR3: CASSSYRGNQPQHF
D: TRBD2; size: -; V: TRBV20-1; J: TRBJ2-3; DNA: TGCAGTGCTAGAAGGACTAGCGGGAACACAGATACGCAGTATTTT; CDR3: CSARRTSGNTDTQYF
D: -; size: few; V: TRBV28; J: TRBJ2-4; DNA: TGTGCCAGCAGTTTGGGGCAGGGGCGCCTGGGCATTCAGTACTTC; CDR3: CASSLGQGRLGIQYF
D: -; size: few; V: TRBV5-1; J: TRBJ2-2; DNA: TGCGCCAGTGAAATTGGGGAGATCACCGGGGAGCTGTTTTTT; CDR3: CASEIGEITGELFF
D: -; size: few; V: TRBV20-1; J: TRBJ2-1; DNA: TGCAGTGCGGAGAGGGAGGACTACAATGAGCAGTTCTTC; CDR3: CSAEREDYNEQFF
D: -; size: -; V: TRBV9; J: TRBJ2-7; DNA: TGTGCCAGCAGCGTGTTGCCAGGGGGGAACTACGAGCAGTACTTC; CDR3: CASSVLPGGNYEQYF
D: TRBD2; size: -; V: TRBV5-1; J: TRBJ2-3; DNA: TGCGCCAGCAGCTCCCACCGCGGGGGGAGACGGGCAGAGGATACGCAGTATTTT; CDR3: CASSSHRGGRRAEDTQYF
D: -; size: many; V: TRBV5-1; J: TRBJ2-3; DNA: TGCGCCAGCAGACTACACACAGATACGCAGTATTTT; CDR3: CASRLHTDTQYF
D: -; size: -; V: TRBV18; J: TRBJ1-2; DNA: TGTGCCAGCTCACCTCGTGCTTCCGAGGACACCTACACCTTC; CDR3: CASSPRASEDTYTF
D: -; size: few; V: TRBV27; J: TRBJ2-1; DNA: TGTGCCAGCACAGCCCCCGACAGATACAATGAGCAGTTCTTC; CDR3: CASTAPDRYNEQFF
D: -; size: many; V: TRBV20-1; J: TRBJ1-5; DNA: TGCAGTGCTCCCCGCGGGGCCCGCAATCAGCCCCAGCATTTT; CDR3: CSAPRGARNQPQHF
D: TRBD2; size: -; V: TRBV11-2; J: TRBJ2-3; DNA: TGTGCCAGCAGGGGGATAACAGGGATTAGGACTAGCGGGAGGACAGATACGCAGTATTTT; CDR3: CASRGITGIRTSGRTDTQYF
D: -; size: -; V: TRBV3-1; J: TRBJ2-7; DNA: TGTGCCAGCAGCCAAGCCGCGTCCTACGTGGGCGAGCAGTACTTC; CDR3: CASSQAASYVGEQYF
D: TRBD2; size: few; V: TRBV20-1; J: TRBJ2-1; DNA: TGCAGTATTAGGACTAGCGGATCCAATGAGCAGTTCTTC; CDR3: CSIRTSGSNEQFF
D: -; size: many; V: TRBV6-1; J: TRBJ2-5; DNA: TGTGCCAGCAGTGAAGAAGAGGCAGTTTGGATACAAGAGACCCAGTACTTC; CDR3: CASSEEEAVWIQETQYF
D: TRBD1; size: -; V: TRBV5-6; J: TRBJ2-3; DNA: TGTGCCAGCAGCTTTCAGGACAGGGGTATAGATACGCAGTATTTT; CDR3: CASSFQDRGIDTQYF
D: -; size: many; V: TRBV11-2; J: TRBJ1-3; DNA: TGTGCCAGCAGCTTAGATTCGGGGCCGACAAAGCGATATTTT; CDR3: CASSLDSGPTKRYF
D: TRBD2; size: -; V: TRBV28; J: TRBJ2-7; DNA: TGTGCCAGCAGTTTAATGACTAGCGACCACTCCTACGAGCAGTACTTC; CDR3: CASSLMTSDHSYEQYF
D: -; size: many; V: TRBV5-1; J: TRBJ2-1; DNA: TGCGCCAGCAGCTTGATGCTAGCGAATAATGAGCAGTTCTTC; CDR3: CASSLMLANNEQFF
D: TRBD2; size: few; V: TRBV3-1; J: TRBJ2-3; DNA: TGTGCCAGCAGCCACTATAGCGGGAGCACAGATACGCAGTATTTT; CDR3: CASSHYSGSTDTQYF
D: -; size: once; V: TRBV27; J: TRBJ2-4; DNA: TGTGCCAGCACCCCGGAGAGGGCACTAGCCAAAAACATTCAGTACTTC; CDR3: CASTPERALAKNIQYF
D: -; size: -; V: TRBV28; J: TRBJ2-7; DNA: TGTGCCAGCAGTTTACCGGGTTACCCTCTTTTGGGGGAGCAGTACTTC; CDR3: CASSLPGYPLLGEQYF
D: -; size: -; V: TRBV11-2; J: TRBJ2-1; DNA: TGTGCCAGCAGCTTCTCTGGACATAGAAATGAGCAGTTCTTC; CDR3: CASSFSGHRNEQFF
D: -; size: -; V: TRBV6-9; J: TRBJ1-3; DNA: TGTGCCTGCAGTTACGACCTAAACTCTGGAAACACCATATATTTT; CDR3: CACSYDLNSGNTIYF
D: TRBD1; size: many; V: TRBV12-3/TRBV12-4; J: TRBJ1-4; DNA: TGTGCCAGCAGTGAGCACAGGGGCGCAGGCGAAAAACTGTTTTTT; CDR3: CASSEHRGAGEKLFF
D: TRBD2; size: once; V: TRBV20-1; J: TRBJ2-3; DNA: TGCAGTGCTCGCGGGGCTAGCGGGAGGATGACGACAGATACGCAGTATTTT; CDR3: CSARGASGRMTTDTQYF
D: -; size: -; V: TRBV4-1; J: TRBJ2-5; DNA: TGCGCCAGCAGCCAAGTCGTGGTGGAGACCCAGTACTTC; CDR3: CASSQVVVETQYF
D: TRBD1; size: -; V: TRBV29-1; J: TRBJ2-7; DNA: TGCAGCGTTGTTGAGTCCAGGGGGCACTACGAGCAGTACTTC; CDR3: CSVVESRGHYEQYF
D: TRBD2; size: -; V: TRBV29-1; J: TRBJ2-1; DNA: TGCAGCGTCCTTCCTAGCGGGGAAATCAATGAGCAGTTCTTC; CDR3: CSVLPSGEINEQFF
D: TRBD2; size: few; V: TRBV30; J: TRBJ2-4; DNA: TGTGCCTGGAGTTCTCATGGGGGGGGGATTGGAAAAAACATTCAGTACTTC; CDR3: CAWSSHGGGIGKNIQYF
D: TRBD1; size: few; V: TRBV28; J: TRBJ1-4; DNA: TGTGCCAGCAGCCCGACTGGGACAGGTTTCTGGTCTAATGAAAAACTGTTTTTT; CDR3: CASSPTGTGFWSNEKLFF
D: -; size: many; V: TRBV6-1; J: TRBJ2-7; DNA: TGTGCCAGCAGTGGTCGGGACGACCCCTACGAGCAGTACTTC; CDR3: CASSGRDDPYEQYF